The next 14 T cell receptor beta chains were all read from a single sample in a study of blood T cells in healthy people across ages. For the second PCR, which ran for about 7 to 11 cycles, a sample-barcoded 5' primer and a J-beta primer mix were used. TCRdb called the 5' RACE reads again in MiXCR, with one record for every CDR3 protein. The sample includes more than 650,000 distinct CDR3 sequences, roughly 25% of them seen just once. These data were also reused for a study on T cells of mothers and their children.

What was sequenced was blood. The receptor set was obtained from a boy aged 5 to 17 in good health.

This clonotype has a handful of counts. CDR3 residues: CASRDRRGSNNSPLHF. For the CDR3, the DNA is TGTGCCAGCAGGGACCGAAGGGGTTCCAATAATTCACCCCTCCACTTT. The rearrangement links TRBV28 to TRBJ1-6; a possible D gene is TRBD1 (5 bases). Trimming stripped 6 bases from V and 5 bases from J, with 17 bases between. Germline CDR1 reads MDHEN; CDR2 reads SYDVKM. The CDR3 runs to 16 residues.

This chain uses TRBV20-1 with TRBJ2-2; 13 bases align to TRBD2. The germline V gene encodes CDR1 DFQATT and CDR2 SNEGSKA (reference sequence). The junction had 3 bases not matched to a gene; V was cut back by 3 bases and J by 5 bases. The CDR3 totals 15 residues. The DNA for the CDR3 is TGCAGTGCTAGTACTAGCGGGGGGGCGACCGGGGAGCTGTTTTTT. Translation: CSASTSGGATGELFF.

The chain combines TRBV6-2 or TRBV6-3 with TRBJ2-5; 9 nucleotides match TRBD1. The CDR3 runs 15 residues. The J segment lost 5 bases and the V segment lost 8 bases, leaving 12 bases of the junction unmatched. Germline values: CDR1 MNHEY, CDR2 SVGEGT. The DNA of the CDR3 is TGTGCCAGCCTCCCCCGACAGGGGGATATGGAGACCCAGTACTTC. Its translation: CASLPRQGDMETQYF.

The CDR3 region is CASSLVVGEELFF. DNA for the CDR3: TGTGCCAGCAGCTTAGTGGTTGGGGAGGAACTGTTTTTT. The chain has TRBV7-8 and TRBJ1-4; D remains ambiguous. V was shortened by 1 base and J by 12 bases, with 12 bases between the two germline ends. Looked up from germline, CDR1 is SGHVS and CDR2 is FQNEAQ. CDR3 length: 13 residues.

The chain joins TRBV6-2 or TRBV6-3 to TRBJ1-6; 7 bases line up with TRBD1. The germline V gene encodes CDR1 MNHEY and CDR2 SVGEGT. The CDR3 length is 15 residues. V dropped 6 bases and J dropped 3; count of bases not matched to a gene: 5. The CDR3 here is CASRLGQLYNSPLHF. CDR3 in DNA: TGTGCCAGCAGATTGGGACAGCTCTATAATTCACCCCTCCACTTT.

The V and J genes are TRBV7-9 and TRBJ2-7, with 7 bases that match TRBD1. Trimming removed 2 bases from V and 2 bases from J; junction bases left unmatched: 6. Germline V gene sequence: CDR1 SEHNR, CDR2 FQNEAQ (reference sequence). The CDR3 spans 15 residues. CDR3 loop: CASSLPLQGAYEQYF. In DNA, the CDR3 is TGTGCCAGCAGCTTACCCTTGCAGGGGGCCTACGAGCAGTACTTC.

This clonotype has a handful of counts. This sequence joins TRBV4-3 and TRBJ1-1; no definite D call. The CDR3 runs to 14 residues. Trimming pared 4 bases from V and 3 bases from J, leaving 12 bases between. Germline CDR1 LGHNA, CDR2 YSLEER. CDR3 sequence reads: CASSLGRKDTEAFF. The CDR3 region has the DNA TGCGCCAGCAGCCTAGGACGGAAGGACACTGAAGCTTTCTTT.

This clonotype has just a few counts. As DNA, the CDR3 is TGTGCCAGCAGCCCCCGAGGGGGCGCCCCTGAAGCTTTCTTT. This translates into CASSPRGGAPEAFF. J is TRBJ1-1 and V is TRBV12-3 or TRBV12-4, with 7 bases lining up with TRBD1. The CDR3 extends over 14 amino acids. V lost 6 bases, J lost 6 bases, and 10 bases stayed unmatched.

The table lists this clonotype with many counts. The chain joins TRBV5-1 to TRBJ1-2, with unresolved D. The ends were cut back, 4 bases at V and 2 bases at J, with 6 bases in the middle. Germline CDR1 SGHRS, CDR2 YFSETQ. The CDR3 consists of 12 residues. The CDR3 reads CASSRINYGYTF. Written as DNA, the CDR3 is TGCGCCAGCAGCCGGATAAACTATGGCTACACCTTC.

This clonotype appeared a few times. The CDR3 coding sequence is TGTGCCACCAGCCAGGGAGACCGATCCTACGAGCAGTACTTC. Its protein is CATSQGDRSYEQYF. This sequence joins TRBV15 and TRBJ2-7; D possibly uses TRBD1 or TRBD2 (5 bases each). Germline lookup yields CDR1 LNHNV and CDR2 YYDKDF (reference sequence). The ends were cut back, 5 bases at V and 1 base at J, with 12 bases in the middle. The CDR3 loop spans 14 amino acids.

A remark on this clonotype: The final CDR3 position lacks the conserved phenylalanine or tryptophan, pointing to a likely read error. It is unclear where the CDR3 begins or ends on the DNA, so no DNA is shown, and the CDR3 is as TCRdb lists it. The chain links TRBV21-1 to TRBJ2-4. TRBV21-1 is recorded as a pseudogene. Ends included, the CDR3 has 12 residues. CDR3 protein: CASYRSKNIQYL.

This clonotype was seen only a few times. The chain employs TRBV7-8 and TRBJ1-4, with TRBD1 matching 10 bases. The CDR3 runs to 15 residues. The germline gives CDR1 SGHVS, CDR2 FQNEAQ. V dropped 5 bases and J dropped 8; count of bases not matched to a gene: 8. The CDR3 spells CASSPRWDRGEKLFF. Written as DNA, the CDR3 is TGTGCCAGCAGCCCCCGATGGGACAGGGGAGAAAAACTGTTTTTT.

The gene calls are TRBV30 and TRBJ1-4; TRBD1 matches at 8 bases. After removal of 3 bases from V and 7 bases from J, the junction contained 7 bases not matched to a gene. This CDR3 has 14 amino acids. CDR1 is GTSNPN, CDR2 SVGIG, per germline (reference sequence). The CDR3 nucleotides are TGTGCCTGGAGCGAAGACAGGGGATCTGAAAAACTGTTTTTT. Translation gives CAWSEDRGSEKLFF.

The V and J genes are TRBV4-2 and TRBJ2-4; 16 bases align to TRBD2. Germline lookup yields CDR1 LGHNA and CDR2 YNFKEQ. This CDR3 comprises 19 residues. V lost 3 bases, J lost 2 bases, and 7 bases stayed unmatched. The DNA of the CDR3 is TGTGCCAGCAGCCAGGGGACTAGCGGGGGGGCCGAGTCCAAAAACATTCAGTACTTC. Its translation is CASSQGTSGGAESKNIQYF.